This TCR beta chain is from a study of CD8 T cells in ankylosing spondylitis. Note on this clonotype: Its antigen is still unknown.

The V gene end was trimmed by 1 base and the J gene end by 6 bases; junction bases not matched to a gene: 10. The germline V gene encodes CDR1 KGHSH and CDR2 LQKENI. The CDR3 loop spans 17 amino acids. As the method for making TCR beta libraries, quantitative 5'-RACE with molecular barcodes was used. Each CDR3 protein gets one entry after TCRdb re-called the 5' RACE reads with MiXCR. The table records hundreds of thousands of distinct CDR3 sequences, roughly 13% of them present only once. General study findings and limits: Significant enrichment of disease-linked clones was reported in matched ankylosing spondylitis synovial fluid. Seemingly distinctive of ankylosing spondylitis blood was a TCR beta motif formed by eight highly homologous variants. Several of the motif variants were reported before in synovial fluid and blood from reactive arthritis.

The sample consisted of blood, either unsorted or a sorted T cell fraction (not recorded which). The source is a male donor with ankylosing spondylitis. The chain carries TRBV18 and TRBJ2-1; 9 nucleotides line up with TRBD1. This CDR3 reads CASSPRFLGQGSNEQFF. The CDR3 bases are TGTGCCAGCTCACCACGATTCTTGGGACAGGGAAGCAATGAGCAGTTCTTC. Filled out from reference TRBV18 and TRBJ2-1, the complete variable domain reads NAGVMQNPRHLVRRRGQEARLRCSPMKGHSHVYWYRQLPEEGLKFMVYLQKENIIDESGMPKERFSAEFPKEGPSILRIQQVVRGDSAAYFCASSPRFLGQGSNEQFFGPGTRLTVL.